These 22 T cell receptor beta chains share one sample of origin, sequenced in a study of blood T cells in healthy people across ages. A second PCR of roughly 7 to 11 cycles used a sample-barcoded 5' primer and a J-beta primer mix. Via MiXCR, TCRdb re-called the 5' RACE reads, giving one row per CDR3 protein. Here the sample spans some 1,000,000 distinct CDR3 sequences, roughly 24% being singletons. The same specimen was also included in a second study, on T cells of mothers and their children.

Sequenced: blood. Receptors originate from a girl aged 2 to 10 in good health.

The V call is TRBV7-6, the J call TRBJ2-7, with 8 positions matching TRBD1. This CDR3 has 14 amino acids. CDR1 SGHVS and CDR2 FNYEAQ come from the germline V gene. The V segment lost 5 bases and the J segment 6 bases; nucleotides outside the gene matches: 9. As DNA, the CDR3 is TGTGCCAGCAGCCCGGACAGGGAGTGGATCGAGCAGTACTTC. It specifies CASSPDREWIEQYF.

This chain links TRBV5-6 with TRBJ2-7, with D possibly matching TRBD1 (5 bases). Per the germline V gene, CDR1 is SGHDT and CDR2 is YYEEEE. This CDR3 contains 14 residues. The V gene lost 4 bases and the J gene lost 5 bases, with 16 bases spanning the gap. The CDR3 nucleotides are TGTGCCAGCAGCCCACAGGCAGGGTTCGACGAGCAGTACTTC. Residues: CASSPQAGFDEQYF.

The table lists this clonotype with a few counts. V gene TRBV29-1 combines with J gene TRBJ2-2; TRBD2 matches 8 bases. With V trimmed by 6 bases and J by 6 bases, 9 bases remained unmatched. CDR1 and CDR2 from the germline V gene are SQVTM and ANQGSEA. The CDR3 has 14 residues. The CDR3 region has the DNA TGCAGCGTCTTCGACGGGAGGGCCGCCGGGGAGCTGTTTTTT. Translating gives CSVFDGRAAGELFF.

To note about this clonotype: The germline gene is not matched at one end of the junction; a read error may be the cause. The CDR3 region has the DNA TGCAGTGCCAGAGTTCAAGACAGGGTGGTTTCAGAGACCCAGTACTTC. Amino acid sequence: CSARVQDRVVSETQYF. The chain has TRBV20-1 and TRBJ2-5, with 7 bases lining up with TRBD1. Germline values: CDR1 DFQATT, CDR2 SNEGSKA (reference sequence). This CDR3 contains 16 residues.

Many counts were recorded for this clonotype. The chain uses TRBV3-1 and TRBJ2-7, with unresolved D. CDR1 and CDR2 (germline): LGHDT, YNNKEL (reference sequence). The V gene lost 3 bases and the J gene lost 3 bases, with 6 bases spanning the gap. This CDR3 contains 12 residues. The CDR3 DNA is TGTGCCAGCAGCCACGCAGACTACGAGCAGTACTTC. Its translation: CASSHADYEQYF.

This clonotype was found a few times. V usage is TRBV18 and J usage is TRBJ2-1; TRBD2 matches at 8 bases. Per the germline V gene, CDR1 is KGHSH and CDR2 is LQKENI. Losses at the gene ends were 4 bases for V and 6 bases for J; bases not matched to a gene: 17. The CDR3 consists of 18 residues. The DNA for the CDR3 is TGTGCCAGCTCACACCAGATTATAGATGGGACTAGAGGCAATGAGCAGTTCTTC. This encodes CASSHQIIDGTRGNEQFF.

The chain couples TRBV10-3 to TRBJ2-5; 8 bases align to TRBD1. This CDR3 spans 14 amino acids. Germline V gene data show CDR1 as ENHRY and CDR2 as SYGVKD. With 7 bases clipped from V and 0 bases from J, the junction kept 4 bases outside the gene matches. This CDR3 reads CAITRTGNQETQYF. CDR3 bases: TGTGCCATCACTAGGACAGGGAACCAAGAGACCCAGTACTTC.

The CDR3 DNA sequence: TGTGCCAGCAGCTTAGCGCTAGGTCTCAGGGAAGAGACCCAGTACTTC. This sequence encodes CASSLALGLREETQYF. The chain combines TRBV7-2 with TRBJ2-5; TRBD1 might be the D (5 bases). Trimming left V 0 bases short and J 3 bases short, with 14 bases between. Per germline, CDR1 SGHTA and CDR2 FQGNSA. The CDR3 has 16 residues. The complete variable domain, with remaining parts taken from reference TRBV7-2 and TRBJ2-5, reads GAGVSQSPSNKVTEKGKDVELRCDPISGHTALYWYRQSLGQGLEFLIYFQGNSAPDKSGLPSDRFSAERTGGSVSTLTIQRTQQEDSAVYLCASSLALGLREETQYFGPGTRLLVL.

CDR3: CASSLETRGNSPLHF. The CDR3 DNA follows: TGCGCCAGCAGCTTAGAAACTAGGGGCAATTCACCCCTCCACTTT. The gene calls are TRBV5-1 and TRBJ1-6; possible D gene TRBD1, 5 bases. The germline CDR1 and CDR2 sequences are SGHRS and YFSETQ. With 2 bases removed from V and 7 bases from J, the gap between germline ends came to 13 bases. The CDR3 runs to 15 residues. Based on the CDR3 plus reference TRBV5-1 and TRBJ1-6, the full variable domain is KAGVTQTPRYLIKTRGQQVTLSCSPISGHRSVSWYQQTPGQGLQFLFEYFSETQRNKGNFPGRFSGRQFSNSRSEMNVSTLELGDSALYLCASSLETRGNSPLHFGNGTRLTVT.

The J gene is TRBJ1-4, the V gene TRBV6-6; D unresolved. CDR1 is MNHNY, CDR2 SVGAGI, per germline (reference sequence). V was pared by 6 bases and J by 6 bases, with 14 bases between. This CDR3 is 14 amino acids long. CDR3: CASSLDGMDEKLFF. The DNA of the CDR3 is TGTGCCAGCAGCTTGGACGGAATGGATGAAAAACTGTTTTTT.

This clonotype was counted a few times. The chain employs TRBV29-1 and TRBJ2-5, with TRBD2 matching 9 bases. The DNA end is more similar to TRBJ2-1, so the J call may be wrong. CDR3 length: 13 amino acids. The germline gives CDR1 SQVTM, CDR2 ANQGSEA. CDR3 coding DNA: TGCAGCGTCTGGACTAGCGTTCTCAATGAGCAGTTCTTC. Its protein product is CSVWTSVLNEQFF.

This chain connects TRBV3-1 to TRBJ2-3; unclear D gene. The CDR3 runs 15 residues. In germline, CDR1 is LGHDT, CDR2 YNNKEL (reference sequence). V lost 1 base to trimming and J lost 2 bases, with 10 bases between them. The CDR3 here is CASSQVDGDTDTQYF. CDR3 coding DNA: TGTGCCAGCAGCCAAGTTGATGGAGACACAGATACGCAGTATTTT.

This clonotype was counted a few times. This chain links TRBV20-1 with TRBJ1-2, with 11 positions matching TRBD1. V shed 0 bases and J 6 bases; nucleotides not matched to a gene: 3. The CDR3 totals 14 residues. From germline, CDR1 is DFQATT and CDR2 SNEGSKA (reference sequence). CDR3 nucleotide sequence: TGCAGTGCTAGAGATCCGGGACAGGGGGATGGCTACACCTTC. It codes for CSARDPGQGDGYTF.

This sequence joins TRBV29-1 and TRBJ1-1; D uncertain. Trimming pared 7 bases from V and 1 base from J, leaving 16 bases between. This CDR3 is built from 14 residues. Per the germline V gene, CDR1 is SQVTM and CDR2 is ANQGSEA. The CDR3 nucleotides are TGCAGCGGAAGAGACCGGCGACAGAACACTGAAGCTTTCTTT. Protein product: CSGRDRRQNTEAFF.

This sequence joins TRBV10-3 and TRBJ2-7; D ambiguous. This CDR3 has 13 residues. Germline V gene sequence: CDR1 ENHRY, CDR2 SYGVKD. Deletions cut 6 bases from V and 0 bases from J, with 9 bases between. This chain's CDR3 is CAISSSTSYEQYF. The CDR3 nucleotides are TGTGCCATCAGCTCAAGTACCTCCTACGAGCAGTACTTC.

In its sample, this clonotype was seen a few times. This chain links TRBV9 with TRBJ2-1, with D perhaps TRBD2 (6 bases). Trimming cost V 7 bases and J 3 bases, with 14 bases left between them. The CDR3 sequence is 14 residues long. From germline, CDR1 is SGDLS and CDR2 YYNGEE. CDR3 bases: TGTGCCAGCGGGGTGGGGGGAAGCTACAATGAGCAGTTCTTC. Protein: CASGVGGSYNEQFF.

CDR3 region: CSVSGGDSNQPQHF. DNA of the CDR3: TGCAGTGTTAGTGGCGGGGACAGCAATCAGCCCCAGCATTTT. This chain links TRBV20-1 with TRBJ1-5; TRBD1 is a possible D gene (5 bases). CDR3 size: 14 residues. The V end lost 7 bases, the J end lost 1 base, and 14 bases lay between the germline ends. Per the germline V gene, CDR1 is DFQATT and CDR2 is SNEGSKA (reference sequence).

The rearrangement links TRBV6-6 to TRBJ2-5; TRBD1 agrees at 8 bases. The DNA matches TRBJ2-1 better at its end, which makes the J call doubtful. The CDR3 consists of 14 residues. Germline CDR1 reads MNHNY; CDR2 reads SVGAGI (reference sequence). CDR3 sequence reads: CASSRTGRGDEQFF. The DNA of the CDR3 is TGTGCCAGCAGCAGGACAGGGAGAGGGGATGAGCAGTTCTTC.

This clonotype has just a few counts. This rearrangement joins TRBV24-1 to TRBJ2-1; D remains unclear. CDR1 and CDR2 from the germline V gene are KGHDR and SFDVKD. This CDR3 comprises 13 residues. V was trimmed by 1 base and J by 9 bases, leaving 9 bases between them. The CDR3 sequence: CATSDLWPAEQFF. CDR3 DNA sequence: TGTGCCACCAGTGATTTATGGCCGGCTGAGCAGTTCTTC.

This clonotype occurred a few times. The chain links TRBV6-1 to TRBJ1-3; D is uncertain. The CDR3 contains 17 residues. From germline, CDR1 is MNHNS and CDR2 SASEGT. V dropped 1 base and J dropped 0 bases, with 13 bases sitting between them. The DNA of the CDR3 is TGTGCCAGCAGTGAAGTTCACAGCGTATACTCTGGAAACACCATATATTTT. It encodes CASSEVHSVYSGNTIYF.

This clonotype appeared a few times. This chain links TRBV19 with TRBJ1-4; D not certain. This CDR3 has 15 residues. Trimming removed 5 bases from V and 2 bases from J, with 12 bases in between. Germline CDR1 is LNHDA and CDR2 is SQIVND (reference sequence). CDR3 loop: CASSDVVGTNEKLFF. The CDR3 nucleotides are TGTGCCAGTAGTGATGTCGTGGGCACTAATGAAAAACTGTTTTTT.

The chain employs TRBV19 and TRBJ2-7, with D possibly TRBD2 on 6 matching bases. V was cut by 6 bases and J by 3 bases, with 12 bases left in between. This CDR3 spans 13 amino acids. In germline, CDR1 is LNHDA, CDR2 SQIVND (reference sequence). For the CDR3, the DNA is TGTGCCAGTAGCACGGGACTTTTCTACGAGCAGTACTTC. Encoded protein: CASSTGLFYEQYF.